Below are 21 T cell receptor beta chains sequenced from a single sample in a study of metastatic and nonmetastatic thyroid tumors. The entire patient cohort was treatment-naive prior to thyroid surgery. TCRdb re-clonotyped the PCR reads through MiXCR. This repertoire shows more than 40,000 clones, 16% found once; its top ten account for roughly 20%. Source material: blood. These receptors came from a female donor with papillary thyroid cancer or a benign thyroid nodule (not recorded which). Some clones in this sample may be carry-over from other donors' samples.

There are many counts of this clone. The chain carries TRBV27 and TRBJ1-6, with D possibly matching TRBD1 (6 bases). Per germline, CDR1 MNHEY and CDR2 SMNVEV (reference sequence). CDR3 length equals 14 residues. The germline V and J ends were trimmed by 6 bases and 10 bases, with 16 bases remaining between them. CDR3: CASSRRGAGSPLHF. The CDR3 nucleotides read TGTGCCAGCAGCAGACGGGGGGCGGGATCACCCCTCCACTTT.

About this clone: An end of the junction differs from the germline gene, which may be a read error. This rearrangement joins TRBV6-2 or TRBV6-3 to TRBJ2-1, with 10 bases lining up with TRBD2. Germline CDR1 reads MNHEY; CDR2 reads SVGEGT. The CDR3 has 14 residues. CDR3 sequence: CACLKASGSVEQFF. The CDR3 coding sequence is TGCGCCTGCTTAAAGGCTAGCGGGAGTGTGGAGCAGTTCTTC.

This clone came up many times. The chain has TRBV24-1 and TRBJ2-7; D perhaps matches TRBD2 (5 bases). V was cut by 4 bases and J by 0 bases, with 12 bases left in between. The CDR3 consists of 15 residues. The germline V gene has CDR1 KGHDR and CDR2 SFDVKD. As DNA, the CDR3 is TGTGCCACCAGTGACGGGGTCTCAAGCTCCTACGAGCAGTACTTC. Its translation is CATSDGVSSSYEQYF.

With regard to this clone: A much more abundant neighbour one base away suggests this may be a read error. The conserved phenylalanine or tryptophan normally closing the CDR3 is absent here, so this likely arose from a read error. The chain joins TRBV11-1 to TRBJ1-1; D might be TRBD1 (5 bases). Germline-derived CDR1 and CDR2 are SGHAT and FQDESV (reference sequence). The CDR3 runs 17 residues. Trimming stripped 5 bases from V and 1 base from J, with 20 bases between. The CDR3 is CASSLTRGGFGNTEAFL. Written as DNA, the CDR3 is TGTGCCAGCAGCCTCACCCGGGGGGGTTTTGGGAACACTGAAGCTTTCCTT.

This clone was counted ten times or more. The chain uses TRBV5-8 and TRBJ2-3; maybe TRBD2 (6 bases). The V end was cut by 4 bases, the J end by 8 bases, with 14 bases between. From germline, CDR1 is SGHTS and CDR2 YDEGEE. The CDR3 consists of 13 residues. Written as DNA, the CDR3 is TGTGCCAGCAGCATACCAAGCGGGTTTACGCAGTATTTT. Amino acids: CASSIPSGFTQYF.

This rearrangement joins TRBV6-1 to TRBJ1-1; 11 positions match TRBD1. Germline CDR1 and CDR2: MNHNS and SASEGT. With V trimmed by 6 bases and J by 0 bases, 6 bases remained unmatched. The CDR3 is 16 amino acids. Written as DNA, the CDR3 is TGTGCCAGCAGCTTCTGGGACAGGGGGATGAACACTGAAGCTTTCTTT. This encodes CASSFWDRGMNTEAFF.

This clone was found many times. The chain carries TRBV7-2 and TRBJ2-3, with 8 bases that match TRBD2. The CDR3 runs to 16 residues. CDR1 is SGHTA, CDR2 FQGNSA, per germline. V dropped 5 bases and J dropped 3; count of bases not matched to a gene: 10. Here the CDR3 DNA reads TGTGCCAGCAGCGCCTCTAGCGGGTCAGGGACAGATACGCAGTATTTT. Amino acid sequence: CASSASSGSGTDTQYF.

As for this clone: This may arise from a read error, as a much more abundant clone is one base away. At the DNA level, this CDR3 is encoded by other sequences in the same sample as well. The chain recombines TRBV3-1 with TRBJ2-5; D may be TRBD1 (6 bases). V lost 0 bases, J lost 4 bases, and 18 bases lay in between. The CDR3 runs 17 residues. Germline V gene data show CDR1 as LGHDT and CDR2 as YNNKEL (reference sequence). In nucleotides, the CDR3 is TGTGCCAGCAGCCAAGATTACCCGGGACAAAGGACAGAGACCCAGTACTTC. Protein sequence: CASSQDYPGQRTETQYF.

This clone appeared many times. Being one base from a much bigger clone, this may be a read error. The chain joins TRBV12-3 or TRBV12-4 to TRBJ2-7; a weak D match, TRBD2 (5 bases). CDR3 size: 14 residues. V gave up 3 bases and J gave up 3 bases, with 12 bases separating them. The CDR3 sequence is CASSFSVGVYEQYF. Here the CDR3 DNA reads TGTGCCAGCAGTTTCTCTGTGGGAGTCTACGAGCAGTACTTC.

This clone was counted at least ten times. The rearrangement joins TRBV27 to TRBJ2-5; 10 nucleotides agree with TRBD1. Germline V gives CDR1 MNHEY, CDR2 SMNVEV (reference sequence). CDR3 size: 15 residues. V shed 6 bases and J 1 base; nucleotides not matched to a gene: 5. CDR3 DNA: TGTGCCAGCAGACCGACAGGGGGCCTCCAAGAGACCCAGTACTTC. Translating it yields CASRPTGGLQETQYF.

This clone was found many times. This chain uses TRBV7-9 with TRBJ1-2; D unclear. Germline assignment: CDR1 SEHNR and CDR2 FQNEAQ (reference sequence). The CDR3 extends over 13 amino acids. Trimming removed 2 bases at V and 4 bases at J, with 8 bases between. CDR3 protein: CASSLPGSYGYTF. In DNA form, the CDR3 reads TGTGCCAGCAGCTTACCAGGCTCCTATGGCTACACCTTC.

This clone appeared many times. The chain employs TRBV12-3 or TRBV12-4 and TRBJ2-7; 7 nucleotides agree with TRBD1. The CDR3 sequence is 13 residues long. With 6 bases clipped from V and 2 bases from J, the junction kept 4 bases outside the gene matches. The CDR3 DNA is TGTGCCAGCAGCCGACAGGGAACCTACGAGCAGTACTTC. Its translation: CASSRQGTYEQYF.

By proportion, this clone is medium-sized. The chain couples TRBV6-1 to TRBJ2-6, with a tentative D call TRBD2 (5 bases). Trimming removed 1 base from V and 0 bases from J, with 7 bases in between. The CDR3 has 16 residues. Germline CDR1 reads MNHNS; CDR2 reads SASEGT. The CDR3 region is CASSEGGGSGANVLTF. For the CDR3, the DNA is TGTGCCAGCAGTGAAGGAGGAGGCTCTGGGGCCAACGTCCTGACTTTC.

For this clone: Just one base apart from a much larger clone, this may be a read error. The same CDR3 is also encoded by other DNA sequences in this sample. The genes are TRBV3-1 and TRBJ1-1; D uncertain. The CDR3 covers 13 residues. Germline CDR1 reads LGHDT; CDR2 reads YNNKEL (reference sequence). DNA of the CDR3: TGCGCCAGCAGCCCGAGCGGGGTGGCTGAAGCTTTCTTT. Protein sequence: CASSPSGVAEAFF. The full variable domain, its missing parts supplied by reference TRBV3-1 and TRBJ1-1, is DTAVSQTPKYLVTQMGNDKSIKCEQNLGHDTMYWYKQDSKKFLKIMFSYNNKELIINETVPNRFSPKSPDKAHLNLHINSLELGDSAVYFCASSPSGVAEAFFGQGTRLTVV.

The chain employs TRBV6-1 and TRBJ1-2; D might be TRBD1 (5 bases). The CDR3 contains 14 residues. The germline gives CDR1 MNHNS, CDR2 SASEGT. The V gene lost 0 bases and the J gene lost 7 bases, with 12 bases spanning the gap. The CDR3: CASSEAPRTIGYTF. CDR3 coding DNA: TGTGCCAGCAGTGAAGCGCCTAGGACAATTGGCTACACCTTC.

The table lists this clone with many counts. This sequence joins TRBV6-1 and TRBJ2-7; 8 bases map to TRBD1. The CDR3 length is 14 residues. The ends lost 10 bases at V and 2 bases at J; junction bases unmatched: 10. Germline assignment: CDR1 MNHNS and CDR2 SASEGT. This chain's CDR3 is CATQKRDRTYEQYF. CDR3 DNA sequence: TGTGCCACACAAAAACGGGACAGGACCTACGAGCAGTACTTC.

This clone came up many times. This chain connects TRBV12-3 or TRBV12-4 to TRBJ1-5, with 9 bases aligning to TRBD1. Unmatched junction bases numbered 2, after V lost 3 bases and J lost 2 bases. This CDR3 is built from 15 residues. CDR3 DNA: TGTGCCAGCAGTTTCCGGGACAGGGGCAATCAGCCCCAGCATTTT. Its protein product is CASSFRDRGNQPQHF.

This chain connects TRBV4-2 to TRBJ1-6; 8 bases agree with TRBD1. Germline CDR1 LGHNA, CDR2 YNFKEQ. The CDR3 covers 15 residues. Losses at the gene ends were 1 base for V and 7 bases for J; bases not matched to a gene: 3. This CDR3 reads CASSQVHRGNSPLHF. Written as DNA, the CDR3 is TGTGCCAGCAGCCAAGTCCACAGGGGGAATTCACCCCTCCACTTT.

This clone was counted only a few times. V is TRBV2 and J is TRBJ2-5; a weak D match, TRBD2 (6 bases). V was cut by 7 bases and J by 12 bases, with 21 bases left in between. CDR3 length: 13 residues. Germline-derived CDR1 and CDR2 are SNHLY and FYNNEI. CDR3 loop: CASTRTIWSLEYF. The CDR3 DNA reads TGTGCCAGCACCCGGACTATCTGGAGTCTAGAGTACTTC.

This clone was counted ten times or more. The rearrangement joins TRBV20-1 to TRBJ2-5; D remains unclear. Germline assignment: CDR1 DFQATT and CDR2 SNEGSKA (reference sequence). Trimming stripped 0 bases from V and 1 base from J, with 6 bases between. The CDR3 loop spans 13 amino acids. The CDR3 loop is CSAREGFQETQYF. Written as DNA, the CDR3 is TGCAGTGCTAGAGAAGGGTTCCAAGAGACCCAGTACTTC.

This clone was counted many times. The chain combines TRBV20-1 with TRBJ2-3, with 14 nucleotides matching TRBD2. The CDR3 is 16 amino acids. Germline CDR1 reads DFQATT; CDR2 reads SNEGSKA (reference sequence). Trimming removed 4 bases from V and 6 bases from J; junction bases left unmatched: 9. The CDR3 is CSATLTSGRAFDTQYF. The CDR3 DNA reads as TGCAGTGCTACATTGACTAGCGGGAGGGCTTTCGATACGCAGTATTTT.